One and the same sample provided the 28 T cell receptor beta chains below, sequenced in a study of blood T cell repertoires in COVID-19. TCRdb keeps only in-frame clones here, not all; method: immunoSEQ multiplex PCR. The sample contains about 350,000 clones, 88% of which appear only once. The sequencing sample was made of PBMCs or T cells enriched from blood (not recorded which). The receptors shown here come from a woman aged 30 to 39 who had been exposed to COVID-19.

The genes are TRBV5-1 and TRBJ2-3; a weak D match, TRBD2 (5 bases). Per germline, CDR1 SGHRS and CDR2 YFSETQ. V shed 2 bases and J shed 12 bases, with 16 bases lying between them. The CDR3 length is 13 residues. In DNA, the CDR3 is TGCGCCAGCAGCTTCGGCGGGTCCTTAACACAGTATTTT. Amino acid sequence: CASSFGGSLTQYF.

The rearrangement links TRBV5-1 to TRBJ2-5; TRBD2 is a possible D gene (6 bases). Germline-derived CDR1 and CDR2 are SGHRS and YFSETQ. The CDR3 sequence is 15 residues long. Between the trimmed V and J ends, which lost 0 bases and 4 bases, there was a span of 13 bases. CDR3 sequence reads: CASSLAPGVGETQYF. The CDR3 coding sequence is TGCGCCAGCAGCTTGGCCCCGGGAGTTGGAGAGACCCAGTACTTC.

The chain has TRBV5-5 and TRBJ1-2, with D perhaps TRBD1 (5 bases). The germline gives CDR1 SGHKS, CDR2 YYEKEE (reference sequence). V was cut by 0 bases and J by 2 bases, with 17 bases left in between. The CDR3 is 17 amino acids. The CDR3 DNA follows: TGTGCCAGCAGCTTGGCAGGGTTAGCCCCGAACAACTATGGCTACACCTTC. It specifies CASSLAGLAPNNYGYTF.

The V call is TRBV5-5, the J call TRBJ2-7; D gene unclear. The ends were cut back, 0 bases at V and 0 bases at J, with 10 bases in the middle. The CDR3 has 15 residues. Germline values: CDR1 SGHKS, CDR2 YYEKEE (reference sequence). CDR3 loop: CASSLASDPSYEQYF. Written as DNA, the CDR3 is TGTGCCAGCAGCTTGGCCAGTGATCCCTCCTACGAGCAGTACTTC.

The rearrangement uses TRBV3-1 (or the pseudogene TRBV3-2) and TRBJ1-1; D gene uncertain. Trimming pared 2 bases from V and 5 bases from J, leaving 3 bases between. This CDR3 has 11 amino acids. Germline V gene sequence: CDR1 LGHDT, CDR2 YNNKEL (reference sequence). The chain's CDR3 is CASSQSTEAFF. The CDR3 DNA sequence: TGTGCCAGCAGCCAATCAACTGAAGCTTTCTTT.

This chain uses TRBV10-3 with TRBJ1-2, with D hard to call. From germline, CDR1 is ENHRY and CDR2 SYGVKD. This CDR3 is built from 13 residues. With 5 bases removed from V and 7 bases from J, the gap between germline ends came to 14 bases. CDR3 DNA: TGTGCCATCAGTAACGATAACCTCGGTGGCTACACCTTC. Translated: CAISNDNLGGYTF.

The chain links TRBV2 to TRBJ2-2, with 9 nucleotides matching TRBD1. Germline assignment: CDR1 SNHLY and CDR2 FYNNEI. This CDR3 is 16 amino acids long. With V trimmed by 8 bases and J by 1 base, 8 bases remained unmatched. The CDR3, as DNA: TGTGCCAGCGAGACCTTGGGACAGGGGAACACCGGGGAGCTGTTTTTT. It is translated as CASETLGQGNTGELFF.

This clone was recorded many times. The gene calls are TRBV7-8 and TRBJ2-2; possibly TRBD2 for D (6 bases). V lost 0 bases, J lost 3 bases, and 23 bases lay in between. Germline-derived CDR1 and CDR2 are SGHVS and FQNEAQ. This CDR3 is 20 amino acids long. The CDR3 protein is CASSLAQLGGASWDTGELFF. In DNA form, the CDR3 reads TGTGCCAGCAGCTTAGCGCAGTTGGGGGGAGCGTCTTGGGACACCGGGGAGCTGTTTTTT.

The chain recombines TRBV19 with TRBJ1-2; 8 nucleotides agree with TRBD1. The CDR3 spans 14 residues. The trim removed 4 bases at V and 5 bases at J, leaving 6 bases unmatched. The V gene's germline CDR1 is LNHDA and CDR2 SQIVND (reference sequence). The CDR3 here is CASSNAGGWYGYTF. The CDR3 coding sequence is TGTGCCAGTAGTAATGCAGGGGGCTGGTATGGCTACACCTTC.

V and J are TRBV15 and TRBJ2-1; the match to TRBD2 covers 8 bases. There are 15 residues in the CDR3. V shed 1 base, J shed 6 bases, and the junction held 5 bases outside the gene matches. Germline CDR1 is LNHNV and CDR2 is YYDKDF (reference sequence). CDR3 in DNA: TGTGCCACCAGCAGAGCACTAGCGGCCGGCAATGAGCAGTTCTTC. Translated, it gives CATSRALAAGNEQFF.

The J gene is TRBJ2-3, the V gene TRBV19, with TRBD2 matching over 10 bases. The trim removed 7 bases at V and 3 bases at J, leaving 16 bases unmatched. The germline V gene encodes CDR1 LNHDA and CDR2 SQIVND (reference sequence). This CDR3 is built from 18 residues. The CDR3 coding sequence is TGTGCCAGTAATAGTAGGGGGCTAGCGGGAGCTCGGACAGATACGCAGTATTTT. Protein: CASNSRGLAGARTDTQYF.

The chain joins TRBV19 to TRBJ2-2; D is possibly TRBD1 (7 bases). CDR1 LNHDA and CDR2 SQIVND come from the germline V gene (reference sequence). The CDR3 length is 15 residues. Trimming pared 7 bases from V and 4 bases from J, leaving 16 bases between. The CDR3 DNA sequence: TGTGCCAGTACCACCCCAGGGGGGTCCACCGGGGAGCTGTTTTTT. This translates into CASTTPGGSTGELFF. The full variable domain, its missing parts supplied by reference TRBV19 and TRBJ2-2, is DGGITQSPKYLFRKEGQNVTLSCEQNLNHDAMYWYRQDPGQGLRLIYYSQIVNDFQKGDIAEGYSVSREKKESFPLTVTSAQKNPTAFYLCASTTPGGSTGELFFGEGSRLTVL.

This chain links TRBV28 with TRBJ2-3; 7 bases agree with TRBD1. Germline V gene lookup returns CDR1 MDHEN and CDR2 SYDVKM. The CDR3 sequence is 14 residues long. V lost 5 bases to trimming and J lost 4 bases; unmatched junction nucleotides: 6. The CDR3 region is CASSIGQAPDTQYF. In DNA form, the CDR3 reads TGTGCCAGCAGTATTGGACAGGCGCCAGATACGCAGTATTTT.

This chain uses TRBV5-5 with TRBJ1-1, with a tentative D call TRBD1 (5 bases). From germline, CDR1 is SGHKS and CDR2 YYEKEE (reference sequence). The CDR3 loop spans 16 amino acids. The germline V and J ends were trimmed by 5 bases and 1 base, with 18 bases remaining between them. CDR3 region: CASRTRVALSNTEAFF. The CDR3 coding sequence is TGTGCCAGCAGAACCAGGGTAGCACTTTCGAACACTGAAGCTTTCTTT.

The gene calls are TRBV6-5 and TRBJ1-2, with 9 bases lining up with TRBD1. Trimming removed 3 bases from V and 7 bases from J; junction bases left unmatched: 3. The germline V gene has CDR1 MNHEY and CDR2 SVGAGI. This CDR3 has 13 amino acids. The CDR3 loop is CASSYGTGSGYTF. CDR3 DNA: TGTGCCAGCAGTTATGGGACAGGGTCTGGCTACACCTTC.

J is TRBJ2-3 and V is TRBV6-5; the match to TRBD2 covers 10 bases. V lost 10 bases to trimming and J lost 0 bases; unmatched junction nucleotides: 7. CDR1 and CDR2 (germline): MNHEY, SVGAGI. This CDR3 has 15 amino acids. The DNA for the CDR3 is TGTGCCACCGGCCCGACTAGCGGGAGCACAGATACGCAGTATTTT. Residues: CATGPTSGSTDTQYF.

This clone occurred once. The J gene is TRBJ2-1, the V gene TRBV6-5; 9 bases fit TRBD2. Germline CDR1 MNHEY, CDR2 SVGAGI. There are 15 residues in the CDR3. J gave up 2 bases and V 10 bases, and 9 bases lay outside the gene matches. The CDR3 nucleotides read TGTGCCACCCGTCTGGCTAGCGGGACCTACAATGAGCAGTTCTTC. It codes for CATRLASGTYNEQFF.

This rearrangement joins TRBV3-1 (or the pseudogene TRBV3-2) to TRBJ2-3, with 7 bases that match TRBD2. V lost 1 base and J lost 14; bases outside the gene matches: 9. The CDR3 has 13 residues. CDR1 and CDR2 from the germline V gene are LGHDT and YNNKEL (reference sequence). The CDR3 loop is CASSQVHGRPLYF. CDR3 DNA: TGTGCCAGCAGCCAAGTACACGGGAGGCCCCTGTATTTT.

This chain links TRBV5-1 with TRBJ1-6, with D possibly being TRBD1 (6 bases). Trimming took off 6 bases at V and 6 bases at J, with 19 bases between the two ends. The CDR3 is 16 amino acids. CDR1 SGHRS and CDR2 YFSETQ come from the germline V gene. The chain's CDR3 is CASTLAPTGSNSPLHF. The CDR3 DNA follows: TGCGCCAGCACCCTCGCCCCAACAGGGTCTAATTCACCCCTCCACTTT.

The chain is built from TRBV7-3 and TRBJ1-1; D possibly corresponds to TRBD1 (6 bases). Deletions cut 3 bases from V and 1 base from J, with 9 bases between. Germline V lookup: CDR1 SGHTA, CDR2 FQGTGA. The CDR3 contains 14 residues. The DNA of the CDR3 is TGTGCCAGCAGCTTTGGCAGGGGGAACACTGAAGCTTTCTTT. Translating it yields CASSFGRGNTEAFF.

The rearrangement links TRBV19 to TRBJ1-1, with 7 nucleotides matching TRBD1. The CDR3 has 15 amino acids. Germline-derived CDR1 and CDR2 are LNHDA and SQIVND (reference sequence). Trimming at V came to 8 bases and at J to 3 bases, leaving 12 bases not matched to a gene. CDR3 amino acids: CASSHRGLGYTEAFF. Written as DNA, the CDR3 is TGTGCCAGTTCTCACAGGGGCCTAGGATACACTGAAGCTTTCTTT.

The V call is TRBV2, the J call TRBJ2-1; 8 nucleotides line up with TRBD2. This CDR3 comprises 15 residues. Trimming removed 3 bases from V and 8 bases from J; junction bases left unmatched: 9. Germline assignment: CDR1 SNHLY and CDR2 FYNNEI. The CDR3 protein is CASSDGLASKDEQFF. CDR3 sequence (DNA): TGTGCCAGCAGTGACGGACTAGCCTCCAAGGATGAGCAGTTCTTC.

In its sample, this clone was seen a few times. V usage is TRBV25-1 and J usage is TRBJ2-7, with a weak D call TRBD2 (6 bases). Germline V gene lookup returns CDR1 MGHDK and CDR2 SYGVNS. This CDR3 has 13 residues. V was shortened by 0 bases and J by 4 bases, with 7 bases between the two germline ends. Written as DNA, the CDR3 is TGTGCCAGCAGTGAATACGCGGGGTACGAGCAGTACTTC. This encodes CASSEYAGYEQYF.

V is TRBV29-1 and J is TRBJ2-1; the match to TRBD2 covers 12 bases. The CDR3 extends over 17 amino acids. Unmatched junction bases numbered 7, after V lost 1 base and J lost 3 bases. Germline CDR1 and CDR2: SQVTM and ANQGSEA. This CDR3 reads CSVEVPTSGSNYNEQFF. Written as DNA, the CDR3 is TGCAGCGTTGAAGTTCCGACTAGCGGGAGCAACTACAATGAGCAGTTCTTC.

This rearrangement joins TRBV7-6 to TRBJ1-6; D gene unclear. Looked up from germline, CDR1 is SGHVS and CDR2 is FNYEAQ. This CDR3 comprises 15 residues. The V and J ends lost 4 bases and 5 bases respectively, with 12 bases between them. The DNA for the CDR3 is TGTGCCAGCAGCTCGGAAAGAGGTGATAATTCACCCCTCCACTTT. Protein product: CASSSERGDNSPLHF. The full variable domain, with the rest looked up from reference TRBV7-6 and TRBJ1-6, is GAGVSQSPRYKVTKRGQDVALRCDPISGHVSLYWYRQALGQGPEFLTYFNYEAQQDKSGLPNDRFSAERPEGSISTLTIQRTEQRDSAMYRCASSSERGDNSPLHFGNGTRLTVT.

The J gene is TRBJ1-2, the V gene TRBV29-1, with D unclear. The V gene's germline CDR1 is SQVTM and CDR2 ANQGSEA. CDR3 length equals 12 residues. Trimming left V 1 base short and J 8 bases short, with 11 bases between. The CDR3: CSVEGAFRGYTF. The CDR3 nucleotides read TGCAGCGTTGAAGGGGCCTTTCGAGGCTACACCTTC.

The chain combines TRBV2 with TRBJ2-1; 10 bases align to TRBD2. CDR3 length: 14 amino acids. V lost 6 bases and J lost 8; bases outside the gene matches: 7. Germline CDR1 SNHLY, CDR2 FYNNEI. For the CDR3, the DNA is TGTGCCAGCAGGGTCGCTAGCGGGAGTGATGAGCAGTTCTTC. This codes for CASRVASGSDEQFF.

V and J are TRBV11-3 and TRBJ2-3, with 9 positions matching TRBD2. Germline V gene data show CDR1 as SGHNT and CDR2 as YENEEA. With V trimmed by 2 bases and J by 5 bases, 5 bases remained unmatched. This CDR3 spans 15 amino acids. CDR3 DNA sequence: TGTGCCAGCAGCTTACGGCGGGAGGGGAAAGATACGCAGTATTTT. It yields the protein CASSLRREGKDTQYF.